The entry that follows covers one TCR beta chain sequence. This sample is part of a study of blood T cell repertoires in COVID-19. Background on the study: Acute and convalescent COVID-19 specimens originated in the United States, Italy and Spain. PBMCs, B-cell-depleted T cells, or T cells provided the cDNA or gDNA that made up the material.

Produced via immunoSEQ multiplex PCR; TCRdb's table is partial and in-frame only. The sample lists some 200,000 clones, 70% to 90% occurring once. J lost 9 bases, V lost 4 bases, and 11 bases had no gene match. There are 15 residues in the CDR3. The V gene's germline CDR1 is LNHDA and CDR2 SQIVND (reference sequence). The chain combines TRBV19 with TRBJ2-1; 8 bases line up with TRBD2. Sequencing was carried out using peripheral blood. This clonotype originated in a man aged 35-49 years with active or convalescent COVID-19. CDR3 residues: CASSNGGALIGEQFF. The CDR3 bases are TGTGCCAGTAGTAACGGGGGGGCCTTAATCGGTGAGCAGTTCTTC.